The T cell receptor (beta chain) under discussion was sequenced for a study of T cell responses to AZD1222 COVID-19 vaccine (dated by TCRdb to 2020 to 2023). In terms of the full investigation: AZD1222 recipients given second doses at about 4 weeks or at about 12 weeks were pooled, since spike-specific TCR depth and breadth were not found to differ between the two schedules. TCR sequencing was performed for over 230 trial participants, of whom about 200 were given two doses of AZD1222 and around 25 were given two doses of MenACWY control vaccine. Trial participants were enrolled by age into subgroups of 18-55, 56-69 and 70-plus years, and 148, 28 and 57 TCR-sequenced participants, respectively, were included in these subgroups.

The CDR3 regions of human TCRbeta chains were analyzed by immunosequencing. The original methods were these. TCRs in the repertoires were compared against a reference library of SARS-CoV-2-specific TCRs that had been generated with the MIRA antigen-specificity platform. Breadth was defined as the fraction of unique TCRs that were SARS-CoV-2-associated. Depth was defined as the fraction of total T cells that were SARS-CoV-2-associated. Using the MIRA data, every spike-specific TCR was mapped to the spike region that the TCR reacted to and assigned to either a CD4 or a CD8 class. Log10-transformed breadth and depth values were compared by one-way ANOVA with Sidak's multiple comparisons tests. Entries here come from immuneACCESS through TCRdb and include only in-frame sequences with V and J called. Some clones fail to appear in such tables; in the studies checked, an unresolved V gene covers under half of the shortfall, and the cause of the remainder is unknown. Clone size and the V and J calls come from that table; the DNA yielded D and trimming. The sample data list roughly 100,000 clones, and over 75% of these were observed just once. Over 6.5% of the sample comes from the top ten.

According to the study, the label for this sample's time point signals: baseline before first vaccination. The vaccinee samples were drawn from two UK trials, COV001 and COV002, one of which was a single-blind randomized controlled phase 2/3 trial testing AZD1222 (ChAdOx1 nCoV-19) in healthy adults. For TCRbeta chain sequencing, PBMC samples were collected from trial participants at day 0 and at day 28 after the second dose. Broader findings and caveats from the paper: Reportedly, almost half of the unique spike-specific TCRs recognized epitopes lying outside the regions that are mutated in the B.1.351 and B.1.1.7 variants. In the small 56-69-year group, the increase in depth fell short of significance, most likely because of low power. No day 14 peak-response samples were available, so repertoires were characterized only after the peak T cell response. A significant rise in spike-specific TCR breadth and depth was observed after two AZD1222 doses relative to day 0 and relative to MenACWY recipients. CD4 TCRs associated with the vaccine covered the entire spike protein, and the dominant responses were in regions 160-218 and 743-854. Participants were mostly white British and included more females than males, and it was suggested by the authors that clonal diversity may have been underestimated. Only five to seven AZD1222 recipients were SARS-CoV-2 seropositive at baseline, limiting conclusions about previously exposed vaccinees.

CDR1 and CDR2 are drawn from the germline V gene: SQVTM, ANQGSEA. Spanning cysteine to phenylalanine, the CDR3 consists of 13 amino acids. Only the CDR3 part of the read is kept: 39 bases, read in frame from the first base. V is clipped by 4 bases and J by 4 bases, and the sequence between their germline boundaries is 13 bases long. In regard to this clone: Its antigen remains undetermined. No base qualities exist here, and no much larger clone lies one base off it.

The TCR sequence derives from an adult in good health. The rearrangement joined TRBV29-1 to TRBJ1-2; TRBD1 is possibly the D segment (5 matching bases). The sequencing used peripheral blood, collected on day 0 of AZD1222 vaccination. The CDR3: CSVAGSRVYGYTF. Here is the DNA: TGCAGCGTTGCTGGGTCCAGGGTCTATGGCTACACCTTC.